This TCR beta chain was captured in a study of Graves' ophthalmopathy and Graves' hyperthyroidism. Whole-study results and caveats: As the model predicted ophthalmopathy progression, it achieved a sensitivity of 70% to 71% and a specificity of about 78%. Ophthalmopathy was separated from stable hyperthyroidism by a 13-signature model with roughly 90% sensitivity and 81.08% specificity.

By definition, stable hyperthyroidism involved no ophthalmopathy within 18 months of follow-up. Using RNA transcripts, the TCR beta CDR3 regions were amplified. HTBI primers served in a first-round RT-PCR, which a second-round multiplex PCR followed. MiXCR, applied by TCRdb to the multiplex PCR reads, yields one record per CDR3 protein. This table has about 39,000 distinct CDR3 sequences, approximately 55% appearing once. To note about this clonotype: Its antigen is as yet unknown.

CDR3 size: 19 residues. The germline V and J ends were trimmed by 10 bases and 0 bases, with 25 bases remaining between them. Germline V gene sequence: CDR1 ENHRY, CDR2 SYGVKD. This TCR derives from an adult woman with stable Graves' hyperthyroidism. V is TRBV10-3 and J is TRBJ1-6, with D uncertain. The sequencing input was peripheral blood. The CDR3 nucleotides read TGTGCCAGCACGTTTTCAGCGTCGGCTTGGAGCTCCTATAATTCACCCCTCCACTTT. It specifies CASTFSASAWSSYNSPLHF.